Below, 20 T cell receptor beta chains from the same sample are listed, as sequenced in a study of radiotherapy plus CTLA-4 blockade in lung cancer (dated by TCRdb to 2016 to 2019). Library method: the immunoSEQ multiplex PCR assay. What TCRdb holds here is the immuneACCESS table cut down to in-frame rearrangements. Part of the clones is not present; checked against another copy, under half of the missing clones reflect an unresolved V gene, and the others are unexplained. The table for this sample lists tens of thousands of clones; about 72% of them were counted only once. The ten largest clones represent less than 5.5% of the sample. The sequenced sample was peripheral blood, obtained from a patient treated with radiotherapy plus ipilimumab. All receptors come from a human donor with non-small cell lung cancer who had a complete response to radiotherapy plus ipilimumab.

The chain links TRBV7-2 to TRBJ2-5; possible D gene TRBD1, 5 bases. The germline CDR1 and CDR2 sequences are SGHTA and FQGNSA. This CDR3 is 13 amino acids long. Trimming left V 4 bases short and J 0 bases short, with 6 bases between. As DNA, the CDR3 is TGTGCCAGCAGCTCGACAGACCAAGAGACCCAGTACTTC. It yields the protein CASSSTDQETQYF.

The CDR3 DNA is TGTGCCAGCAGCGACCCGGGACAGGGCTACAATGAGCAGTTCTTC. Its translation: CASSDPGQGYNEQFF. The chain links TRBV9 to TRBJ2-1; 9 nucleotides line up with TRBD1. V dropped 3 bases and J dropped 3; count of bases not matched to a gene: 4. CDR1 is SGDLS and CDR2 is YYNGEE in the germline V gene. CDR3 length equals 15 residues.

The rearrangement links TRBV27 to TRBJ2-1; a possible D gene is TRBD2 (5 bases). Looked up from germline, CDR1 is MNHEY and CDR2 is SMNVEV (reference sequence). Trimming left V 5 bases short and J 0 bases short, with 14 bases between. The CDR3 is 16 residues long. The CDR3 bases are TGTGCCAGCAGTAACGGGATCCTCCCCTCCTACAATGAGCAGTTCTTC. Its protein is CASSNGILPSYNEQFF.

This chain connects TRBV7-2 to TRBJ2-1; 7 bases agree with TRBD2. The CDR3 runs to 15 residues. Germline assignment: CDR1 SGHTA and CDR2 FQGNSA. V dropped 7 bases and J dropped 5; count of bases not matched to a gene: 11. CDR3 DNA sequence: TGTGCCAGCACCCTCGTCGGGGGGATAAACAATGAGCAGTTCTTC. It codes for CASTLVGGINNEQFF.

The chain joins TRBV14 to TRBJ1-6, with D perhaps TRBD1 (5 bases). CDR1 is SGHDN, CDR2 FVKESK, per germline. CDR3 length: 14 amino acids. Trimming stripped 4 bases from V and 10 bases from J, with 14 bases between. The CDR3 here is CASSLGLGGSPLHF. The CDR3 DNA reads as TGTGCCAGCAGCCTGGGACTTGGGGGATCACCCCTCCACTTT.

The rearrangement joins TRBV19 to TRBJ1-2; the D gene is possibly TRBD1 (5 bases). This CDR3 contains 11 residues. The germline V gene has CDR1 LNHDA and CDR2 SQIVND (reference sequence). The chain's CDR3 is CVAGGLGGYTF. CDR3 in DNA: TGTGTGGCCGGGGGACTTGGTGGCTACACCTTC.

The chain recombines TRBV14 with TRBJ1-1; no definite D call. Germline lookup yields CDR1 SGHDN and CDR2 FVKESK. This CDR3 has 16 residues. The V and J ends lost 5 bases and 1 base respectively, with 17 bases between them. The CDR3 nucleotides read TGTGCCAGCAGCGATTTGTCCGGGCCTAGGAACACTGAAGCTTTCTTT. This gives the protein CASSDLSGPRNTEAFF. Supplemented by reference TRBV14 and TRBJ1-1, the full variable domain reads EAGVTQFPSHSVIEKGQTVTLRCDPISGHDNLYWYRRVMGKEIKFLLHFVKESKQDESGMPNNRFLAERTGGTYSTLKVQPAELEDSGVYFCASSDLSGPRNTEAFFGQGTRLTVV.

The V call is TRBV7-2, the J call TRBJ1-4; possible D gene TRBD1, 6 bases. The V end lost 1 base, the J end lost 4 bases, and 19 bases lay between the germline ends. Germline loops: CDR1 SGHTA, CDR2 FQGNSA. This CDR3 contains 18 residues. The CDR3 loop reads CASSLGRDTSVRNEKLFF. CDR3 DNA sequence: TGTGCCAGCAGCTTAGGACGGGACACCTCAGTTCGTAATGAAAAACTGTTTTTT.

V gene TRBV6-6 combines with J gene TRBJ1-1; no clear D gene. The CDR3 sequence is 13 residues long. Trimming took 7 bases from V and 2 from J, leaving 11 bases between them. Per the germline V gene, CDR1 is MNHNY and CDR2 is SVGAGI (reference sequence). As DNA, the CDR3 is TGTGCCAGCACCGAGGCCCCCAACACTGAAGCTTTCTTT. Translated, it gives CASTEAPNTEAFF.

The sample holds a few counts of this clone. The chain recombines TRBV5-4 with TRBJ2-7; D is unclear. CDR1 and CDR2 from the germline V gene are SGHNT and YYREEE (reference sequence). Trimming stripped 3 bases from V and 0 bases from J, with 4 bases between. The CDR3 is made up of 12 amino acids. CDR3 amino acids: CASSSDSYEQYF. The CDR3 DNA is TGTGCCAGCAGCTCCGACTCCTACGAGCAGTACTTC.

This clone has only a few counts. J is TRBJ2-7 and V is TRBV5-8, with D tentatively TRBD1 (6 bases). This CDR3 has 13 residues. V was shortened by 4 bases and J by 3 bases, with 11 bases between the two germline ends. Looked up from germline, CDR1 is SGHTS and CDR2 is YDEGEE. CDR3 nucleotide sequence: TGTGCCAGCAGCCAGGGACAACGCTACGAGCAGTACTTC. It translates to CASSQGQRYEQYF.

This chain's CDR3 is CASSLGQTSEQYV. The CDR3 region has the DNA TGTGCCAGCAGCTTGGGTCAGACCTCCGAGCAGTACGTC. V gene TRBV5-1 combines with J gene TRBJ2-7; no clear D gene. CDR1 is SGHRS and CDR2 is YFSETQ in the germline V gene. This CDR3 is 13 amino acids long.

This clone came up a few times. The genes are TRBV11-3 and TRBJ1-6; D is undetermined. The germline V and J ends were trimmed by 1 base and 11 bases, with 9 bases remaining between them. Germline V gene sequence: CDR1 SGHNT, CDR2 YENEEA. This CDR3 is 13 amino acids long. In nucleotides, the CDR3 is TGTGCCAGCAGCTTAGGACATCGGACACCCCTCCACTTT. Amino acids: CASSLGHRTPLHF.

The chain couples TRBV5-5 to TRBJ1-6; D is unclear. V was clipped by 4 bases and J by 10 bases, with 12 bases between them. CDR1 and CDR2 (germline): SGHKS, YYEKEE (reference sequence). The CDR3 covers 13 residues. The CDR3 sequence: CASSATGESPLHF. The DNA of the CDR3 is TGTGCCAGCAGCGCAACGGGAGAGTCACCCCTCCACTTT. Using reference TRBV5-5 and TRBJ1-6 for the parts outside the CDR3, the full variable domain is DAGVTQSPTHLIKTRGQQVTLRCSPISGHKSVSWYQQVLGQGPQFIFQYYEKEERGRGNFPDRFSARQFPNYSSELNVNALLLGDSALYLCASSATGESPLHFGNGTRLTVT.

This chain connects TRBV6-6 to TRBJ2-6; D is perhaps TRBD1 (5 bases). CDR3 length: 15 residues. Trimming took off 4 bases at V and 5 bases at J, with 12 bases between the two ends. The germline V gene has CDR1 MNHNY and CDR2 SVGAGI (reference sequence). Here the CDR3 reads CASSSQTARANVLTF. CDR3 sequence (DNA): TGTGCCAGCAGTTCCCAGACAGCCAGGGCCAACGTCCTGACTTTC.

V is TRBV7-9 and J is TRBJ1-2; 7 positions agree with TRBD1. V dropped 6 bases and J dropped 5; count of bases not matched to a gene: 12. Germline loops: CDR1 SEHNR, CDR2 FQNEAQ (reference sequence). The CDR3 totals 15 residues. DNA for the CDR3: TGTGCCAGCAGTTTTCGTCCCGGGACAGCGTATGGCTACACCTTC. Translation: CASSFRPGTAYGYTF.

In DNA form, the CDR3 reads TGTGCCTGGAGTGTAATCCCCAAACCTAGCTCTGGGGCCAACGTCCTGACTTTC. Its translation: CAWSVIPKPSSGANVLTF. This chain uses TRBV30 with TRBJ2-6; D uncertain. The V end lost 0 bases, the J end lost 0 bases, and 15 bases lay between the germline ends. Germline CDR1 GTSNPN, CDR2 SVGIG (reference sequence). The CDR3 has 18 residues.

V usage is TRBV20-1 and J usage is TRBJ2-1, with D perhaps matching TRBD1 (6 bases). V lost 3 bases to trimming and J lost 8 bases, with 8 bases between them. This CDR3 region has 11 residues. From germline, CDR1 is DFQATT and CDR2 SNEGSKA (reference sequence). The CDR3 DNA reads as TGCAGTGCTAGTTACAGGGATGAGCAGTTCTTC. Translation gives CSASYRDEQFF.

This chain's CDR3 is CASSLGTGGGRGSQHF. The DNA of the CDR3 is TGTGCCAGCAGCTTGGGTACAGGGGGCGGGAGAGGGTCCCAGCATTTT. This chain connects TRBV7-9 to TRBJ1-5; 9 nucleotides agree with TRBD1. Germline V gene lookup returns CDR1 SEHNR and CDR2 FQNEAQ (reference sequence). The CDR3 totals 16 residues. J gave up 11 bases and V 3 bases, and 14 bases lay outside the gene matches.

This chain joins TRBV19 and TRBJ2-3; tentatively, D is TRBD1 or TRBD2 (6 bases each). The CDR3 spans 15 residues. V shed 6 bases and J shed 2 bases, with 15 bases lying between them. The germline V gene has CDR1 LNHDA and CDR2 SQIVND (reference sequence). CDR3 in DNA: TGTGCCAGTAGGACAGGAAGCGGGTTCACAGATACGCAGTATTTT. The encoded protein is CASRTGSGFTDTQYF.